This entry is about one T cell receptor (beta chain). Its antigen is as yet unknown. The identical CDR3 is also encoded by other nucleotide sequences in the sample. These data originate in a study of T cell responses to AZD1222 COVID-19 vaccine. Findings and caveats of the study: Repertoire collection took place solely once the T cell response had peaked. Per reports, nearly half of all spike-specific TCRs target regions that are unmutated in variants. Clonal diversity was possibly underestimated; the donors were predominantly white British and more often female.

This CDR3 is built from 13 residues. Trimming took off 6 bases at V and 1 base at J, with 9 bases between the two ends. The protocol was immunoSEQ multiplex PCR, while the TCRdb copy is restricted to in-frame clones and leaves out a portion. The table has 140,000 to 150,000 clones, 82% seen once. The material sequenced was peripheral blood, taken on day 0 of MenACWY control vaccination. The chain combines TRBV12-3 or TRBV12-4 with TRBJ1-1, with unresolved D. The source of this sequence is an adult in good health. The CDR3: CASRPRGNTEAFF. The CDR3, as DNA: TGTGCCAGCAGGCCTAGAGGGAACACTGAAGCTTTCTTT.